This T cell receptor beta chain is drawn from a study of cytotoxic CD8 clonotypes in ibrutinib-treated CLL. Broader study findings: The clonality went up when patients responded to ibrutinib and dropped back toward baseline at progression.

Clones were sequenced by immunoSEQ multiplex PCR, and TCRdb holds only the in-frame ones, with some missing. Here the sample spans hundreds of thousands of clones, roughly 85% being singletons. CDR1 MNHEY and CDR2 SMNVEV come from the germline V gene (reference sequence). This CDR3 has 14 residues. V lost 6 bases and J lost 6; bases outside the gene matches: 10. This clone was seen more than once but under ten times. Its antigen is still unknown. This TCR came from a human donor with chronic lymphocytic leukemia. Sequenced material: PBMCs, taken before ibrutinib treatment. This chain links TRBV27 with TRBJ1-1, with 7 bases aligning to TRBD1. DNA for the CDR3: TGTGCCAGCAGACTCGACAGGGTGGCCCCTGAAGCTTTCTTT. The encoded protein is CASRLDRVAPEAFF.